Each of the 27 T cell receptor beta chains below was sequenced from the same sample in a study of cytomegalovirus exposure and HLA in healthy donors. PCR employed 60 Vbeta and 13 Jbeta primers. This table comes from immunoSEQ multiplex PCR, and its TCRdb copy is limited to in-frame clones, with some not included. The sample consists of around 170,000 clones, around 68% of them appearing once. The specimen was PBMCs. The receptors were sampled from a girl under 18 in good health and CMV-seronegative.

The CDR3 region is CASSIASGVQETQYF. In nucleotides, the CDR3 is TGTGCCAGTAGTATAGCCAGCGGGGTTCAAGAGACCCAGTACTTC. V is TRBV19 and J is TRBJ2-5; TRBD2 agrees at 7 bases. Germline values: CDR1 LNHDA, CDR2 SQIVND (reference sequence). Unmatched junction bases numbered 4, after V lost 1 base and J lost 2 bases. This CDR3 spans 15 amino acids.

The genes are TRBV19 and TRBJ1-4; weak D call: TRBD1 (5 bases). Between the trimmed V and J ends, which lost 3 bases and 7 bases, there was a span of 12 bases. The CDR3 has 14 residues. Germline assignment: CDR1 LNHDA and CDR2 SQIVND (reference sequence). CDR3 coding DNA: TGTGCCAGTAGTATTATGGGGGGAGTTGAAAAACTGTTTTTT. It encodes CASSIMGGVEKLFF. Variable domain in full (rest from reference TRBV19 and TRBJ1-4): DGGITQSPKYLFRKEGQNVTLSCEQNLNHDAMYWYRQDPGQGLRLIYYSQIVNDFQKGDIAEGYSVSREKKESFPLTVTSAQKNPTAFYLCASSIMGGVEKLFFGSGTQLSVL.

This clone was detected once. V gene TRBV9 combines with J gene TRBJ2-1; D gene ambiguous. Germline CDR1 and CDR2: SGDLS and YYNGEE. Trimming cost V 3 bases and J 10 bases, with 8 bases left between them. The CDR3 extends over 11 amino acids. The CDR3 region has the DNA TGTGCCAGCAGCGCGAGCGAGGAGCAGTTCTTC. It codes for CASSASEEQFF. Based on the CDR3 plus reference TRBV9 and TRBJ2-1, the full variable domain is DSGVTQTPKHLITATGQRVTLRCSPRSGDLSVYWYQQSLDQGLQFLIQYYNGEERAKGNILERFSAQQFPDLHSELNLSSLELGDSALYFCASSASEEQFFGPGTRLTVL.

The chain combines TRBV5-1 with TRBJ1-2; the D is unclear. The ends were cut back, 0 bases at V and 7 bases at J, with 16 bases in the middle. Germline loops: CDR1 SGHRS, CDR2 YFSETQ. CDR3 length: 15 residues. CDR3 region: CASSLEALGLGGYTF. The CDR3 bases are TGCGCCAGCAGCTTGGAGGCACTAGGTCTTGGTGGCTACACCTTC.

CDR3 sequence reads: CASNSGQQAQPQHF. The CDR3 nucleotides read TGTGCCAGTAACTCGGGACAGCAGGCTCAGCCCCAGCATTTT. The V gene is TRBV19, the J gene TRBJ1-5, with 7 bases matching TRBD1. CDR1 is LNHDA and CDR2 is SQIVND in the germline V gene (reference sequence). After removal of 7 bases from V and 6 bases from J, the junction contained 9 bases not matched to a gene. The CDR3 runs to 14 residues.

V and J are TRBV5-1 and TRBJ2-7; D unclear. V lost 0 bases to trimming and J lost 1 base, with 2 bases between them. Germline lookup yields CDR1 SGHRS and CDR2 YFSETQ. The CDR3 contains 12 residues. The CDR3 bases are TGCGCCAGCAGCTTGGTATCCTACGAGCAGTACTTC. This codes for CASSLVSYEQYF.

The rearrangement links TRBV5-1 to TRBJ1-6; tentatively, D is TRBD1 (5 bases). This CDR3 has 17 amino acids. Germline V gene data show CDR1 as SGHRS and CDR2 as YFSETQ. V lost 0 bases and J 6 bases, leaving 16 bases between the germline ends. This chain's CDR3 is CASSLEPRDIINSPLHF. In DNA, the CDR3 is TGCGCCAGCAGCTTGGAACCCAGGGATATCATTAATTCACCCCTCCACTTT.

The chain employs TRBV28 and TRBJ1-3; 9 positions agree with TRBD1. After removal of 5 bases from V and 2 bases from J, the junction contained 1 base not matched to a gene. The CDR3 is 14 amino acids. In germline, CDR1 is MDHEN, CDR2 SYDVKM. The CDR3 loop reads CASSGTGTGNTIYF. CDR3 DNA: TGTGCCAGCAGTGGGACAGGGACTGGAAACACCATATATTTT.

V is TRBV9 and J is TRBJ2-6, with TRBD2 matching 7 bases. The CDR3 length is 16 residues. Germline V CDR1 and CDR2: SGDLS, YYNGEE. V shed 4 bases and J 2 bases; nucleotides not matched to a gene: 6. The CDR3 coding sequence is TGTGCCAGCAGCACCTGGGGGGGAGCTGGGGCCAACGTCCTGACTTTC. Translating gives CASSTWGGAGANVLTF.

This chain joins TRBV27 and TRBJ1-2; 9 nucleotides agree with TRBD1. Germline lookup yields CDR1 MNHEY and CDR2 SMNVEV (reference sequence). The CDR3 is 18 residues long. The trim removed 6 bases at V and 3 bases at J, leaving 17 bases unmatched. CDR3 amino acids: CASSQRGHRGLAYYGYTF. The CDR3 nucleotides read TGTGCCAGCAGCCAAAGGGGTCACAGGGGGCTGGCCTACTATGGCTACACCTTC.

This clone was found a few times. The chain has TRBV6-5 and TRBJ2-1, with 7 bases that match TRBD1. Germline V gene data show CDR1 as MNHEY and CDR2 as SVGAGI. J gave up 8 bases and V 5 bases, and 3 bases lay outside the gene matches. This CDR3 has 12 residues. The CDR3 sequence: CASSPGGDEQFF. CDR3 DNA: TGTGCCAGCAGTCCAGGGGGAGATGAGCAGTTCTTC.

The chain joins TRBV5-1 to TRBJ1-2; no clear D gene. Between the trimmed V and J ends, which lost 7 bases and 8 bases, there was a span of 15 bases. The CDR3 has 12 amino acids. Germline V gene sequence: CDR1 SGHRS, CDR2 YFSETQ. CDR3 coding DNA: TGCGCCAGCGGGTCGGTTCTCGGGGGCTACACCTTC. It specifies CASGSVLGGYTF.

The chain couples TRBV7-6 to TRBJ1-1; possible D gene TRBD1, 5 bases. Between the trimmed V and J ends, which lost 1 base and 1 base, there was a span of 10 bases. This CDR3 region has 15 residues. The germline V gene encodes CDR1 SGHVS and CDR2 FNYEAQ. The DNA for the CDR3 is TGTGCCAGCAGCTTAGGGGGACTTTCGAACACTGAAGCTTTCTTT. This translates into CASSLGGLSNTEAFF.

V gene TRBV27 combines with J gene TRBJ1-1; TRBD1 might be the D (5 bases). Trimming removed 4 bases from V and 6 bases from J, with 18 bases in between. The CDR3 consists of 15 residues. CDR1 and CDR2 from the germline V gene are MNHEY and SMNVEV (reference sequence). The DNA for the CDR3 is TGTGCCAGCAGTTCGGACCTCTCCGGAGGGGCTGAAGCTTTCTTT. Amino acids: CASSSDLSGGAEAFF.

J is TRBJ1-6 and V is TRBV5-1; no definite D call. This CDR3 has 14 residues. V dropped 2 bases and J dropped 6 bases, with 9 bases sitting between them. In germline, CDR1 is SGHRS, CDR2 YFSETQ. The CDR3: CASSFKGVNSPLHF. The DNA of the CDR3 is TGCGCCAGCAGCTTCAAAGGAGTTAATTCACCCCTCCACTTT.

The chain employs TRBV7-2 and TRBJ2-3, with D unclear. Germline CDR1 reads SGHTA; CDR2 reads FQGNSA. This CDR3 spans 13 amino acids. Trimming removed 4 bases at V and 0 bases at J, with 5 bases between. In nucleotides, the CDR3 is TGTGCCAGCAGCTCGGGTAGCACAGATACGCAGTATTTT. Translating gives CASSSGSTDTQYF.

The rearrangement uses TRBV5-6 and TRBJ1-6, with TRBD1 matching over 7 bases. J was trimmed by 8 bases and V by 2 bases; bases with no gene match: 7. CDR3 length equals 15 residues. CDR1 and CDR2 (germline): SGHDT, YYEEEE. The CDR3 loop reads CASSFDIQGYSPLHF. CDR3 nucleotides: TGTGCCAGCAGCTTCGACATACAGGGGTATTCACCCCTCCACTTT.

This clone showed up just a few times. The chain uses TRBV5-4 and TRBJ1-1; D may be TRBD1 (5 bases). V shed 1 base and J shed 7 bases, with 11 bases lying between them. Per the germline V gene, CDR1 is SGHNT and CDR2 is YYREEE (reference sequence). The CDR3 length is 13 residues. The CDR3 DNA reads TGTGCCAGCAGCTTGTGGCTCGGGGGTGAAGCTTTCTTT. This sequence encodes CASSLWLGGEAFF.

This chain connects TRBV2 to TRBJ1-1; 7 bases match TRBD1. The CDR3 has 13 residues. Germline V lookup: CDR1 SNHLY, CDR2 FYNNEI. The V gene end was trimmed by 6 bases and the J gene end by 4 bases; junction bases not matched to a gene: 5. CDR3 loop: CASRTGSGTEAFF. In DNA form, the CDR3 reads TGTGCCAGCAGGACAGGGAGCGGCACTGAAGCTTTCTTT. Full variable domain (rest looked up from reference TRBV2 and TRBJ1-1): EPEVTQTPSHQVTQMGQEVILRCVPISNHLYFYWYRQILGQKVEFLVSFYNNEISEKSEIFDDQFSVERPDGSNFTLKIRSTKLEDSAMYFCASRTGSGTEAFFGQGTRLTVV.

This chain uses TRBV2 with TRBJ1-2, with D hard to call. Germline CDR1 SNHLY, CDR2 FYNNEI. Trimming removed 3 bases from V and 2 bases from J, with 13 bases in between. The length of the CDR3 is 15 residues. The CDR3 DNA reads TGTGCCAGCAGTGAGTTTGTGGCGGGGAACTATGGCTACACCTTC. Translating it yields CASSEFVAGNYGYTF.

A remark on this clone: Other DNA sequences in the sample encode the same CDR3. This chain joins TRBV10-3 and TRBJ1-5; 7 bases align to TRBD1. Germline loops: CDR1 ENHRY, CDR2 SYGVKD. J was trimmed by 7 bases and V by 7 bases; bases with no gene match: 7. This CDR3 comprises 13 residues. The CDR3 protein is CAITLQGDQPQHF. The CDR3 nucleotides are TGTGCCATCACTCTGCAGGGGGACCAGCCCCAGCATTTT.

The rearrangement links TRBV4-2 to TRBJ2-6; D unclear. Trimming shortened V by 0 bases and J by 0 bases, and 3 bases separated the two germline ends. The CDR3 is 15 residues long. Germline-derived CDR1 and CDR2 are LGHNA and YNFKEQ. The CDR3 here is CASSQDNSGANVLTF. DNA for the CDR3: TGTGCCAGCAGCCAAGATAACTCTGGGGCCAACGTCCTGACTTTC.

This clone came up once. The chain is built from TRBV5-1 and TRBJ2-3, with a possible D match to TRBD2 (7 bases). The CDR3 is 14 amino acids. Trimming pared 4 bases from V and 3 bases from J, leaving 12 bases between. CDR1 SGHRS and CDR2 YFSETQ come from the germline V gene. For the CDR3, the DNA is TGCGCCAGCAGCCCCGGGGGGCAAACAGATACGCAGTATTTT. Protein product: CASSPGGQTDTQYF.

The chain carries TRBV29-1 and TRBJ2-3; D ambiguous. In germline, CDR1 is SQVTM, CDR2 ANQGSEA. The CDR3 runs 14 residues. V was shortened by 4 bases and J by 0 bases, with 11 bases between the two germline ends. As DNA, the CDR3 is TGCAGCGTTGTTTTTGTGACTAGCACAGATACGCAGTATTTT. Amino acids: CSVVFVTSTDTQYF.

This sequence joins TRBV10-1 and TRBJ2-3; TRBD2 agrees at 8 bases. This CDR3 is 14 amino acids long. V lost 6 bases, J lost 3 bases, and 5 bases stayed unmatched. Germline V CDR1 and CDR2: WNHNN, SYGVQD (reference sequence). CDR3 sequence (DNA): TGCGCCAGCAGCGCAGCGGGGGCGACAGATACGCAGTATTTT. Translation gives CASSAAGATDTQYF.

This clone was recorded a few times. The V and J genes are TRBV5-6 and TRBJ1-5; no firm D call. CDR3 length: 13 amino acids. Trimming removed 2 bases from V and 8 bases from J, with 11 bases in between. Germline lookup yields CDR1 SGHDT and CDR2 YYEEEE. The CDR3 protein is CASSFERTKPQHF. The DNA of the CDR3 is TGTGCCAGCAGCTTCGAGAGGACTAAGCCCCAGCATTTT.

The J gene is TRBJ1-6, the V gene TRBV6-6; TRBD1 matches at 7 bases. The V gene end was trimmed by 4 bases and the J gene end by 7 bases; junction bases not matched to a gene: 7. Germline V gene sequence: CDR1 MNHNY, CDR2 SVGAGI (reference sequence). The CDR3 totals 15 residues. CDR3 residues: CASSSTGVGNSPLHF. Here the CDR3 DNA reads TGTGCCAGCAGTTCTACAGGGGTAGGGAATTCACCCCTCCACTTT.